The 8 T cell receptor beta chains below all came from one sample that was sequenced in a study of blood T cells in healthy people across ages. Sample-barcoded 5' priming and a J-beta primer mix drove a second PCR of roughly 7 to 11 cycles. TCRdb re-derived calls from the 5' RACE reads in MiXCR, one entry per CDR3 protein. The sample yields 720,000 or so distinct CDR3 sequences, around 41% seen once. The specimen was blood. These receptors all stem from an older man in good health.

The chain combines TRBV29-1 with TRBJ2-5; D is ambiguous. In germline, CDR1 is SQVTM, CDR2 ANQGSEA. Trimming took 4 bases from V and 2 from J, leaving 5 bases between them. The CDR3 sequence is 11 residues long. Here the CDR3 reads CSVAIQETQYF. Here the CDR3 DNA reads TGCAGCGTTGCGATACAAGAGACCCAGTACTTC. Full variable domain (missing parts from reference TRBV29-1 and TRBJ2-5): SAVISQKPSRDICQRGTSLTIQCQVDSQVTMMFWYRQQPGQSLTLIATANQGSEATYESGFVIDKFPISRPNLTFSTLTVSNMSPEDSSIYLCSVAIQETQYFGPGTRLLVL.

The chain employs TRBV6-2 or TRBV6-3 and TRBJ1-4, with 7 bases matching TRBD1. CDR1 is MNHEY, CDR2 SVGEGT, per germline. The CDR3 loop spans 16 amino acids. The V segment lost 4 bases and the J segment 1 base; nucleotides outside the gene matches: 6. Here the CDR3 reads CASSSHYRGTNEKLFF. The CDR3 bases are TGTGCCAGCAGTTCCCATTACAGGGGAACTAATGAAAAACTGTTTTTT.

This chain links TRBV7-2 with TRBJ2-1, with D uncertain. CDR1 and CDR2 from the germline V gene are SGHTA and FQGNSA. V lost 1 base to trimming and J lost 7 bases, with 11 bases between them. This CDR3 has 14 residues. Here the CDR3 reads CASSLVQFRNEQFF. DNA for the CDR3: TGTGCCAGCAGCTTAGTTCAGTTTCGGAATGAGCAGTTCTTC.

In regard to this clonotype: At one of its ends the junction is not consistent with the germline gene, which may arise from a read error. The chain uses TRBV18 and TRBJ2-7, with D uncertain. The CDR3 spans 12 residues. CDR1 is KGHSH, CDR2 LQKENI, per germline. This CDR3 is CASSPYTYEQYF. The DNA for the CDR3 is TGTGCCAGCTCACCTTATACCTACGAGCAGTATTTC. The full variable domain, its missing parts supplied by reference TRBV18 and TRBJ2-7, is NAGVMQNPRHLVRRRGQEARLRCSPMKGHSHVYWYRQLPEEGLKFMVYLQKENIIDESGMPKERFSAEFPKEGPSILRIQQVVRGDSAAYFCASSPYTYEQYFGPGTRLTVT.

This chain joins TRBV7-2 and TRBJ2-1; 7 nucleotides align to TRBD2. The CDR3 is 15 amino acids. J was trimmed by 10 bases and V by 1 base; bases with no gene match: 10. The V gene's germline CDR1 is SGHTA and CDR2 FQGNSA. The CDR3 DNA sequence: TGTGCCAGCAGCTTAGGTTCGTATATCGGGGGGGAGCAGTTCTTC. It translates to CASSLGSYIGGEQFF.

This clonotype was recorded a few times. V usage is TRBV27 and J usage is TRBJ2-7, with D possibly being TRBD1 or TRBD2 (5 bases each). The CDR3 is made up of 15 amino acids. V was cut by 4 bases and J by 4 bases, with 17 bases left in between. Germline values: CDR1 MNHEY, CDR2 SMNVEV (reference sequence). The CDR3 DNA reads TGTGCCAGCAGTTCCACTAGAGGGGCGCGGTACGAGCAGTACTTC. The encoded protein is CASSSTRGARYEQYF.

There are many counts of this clonotype. The CDR3 nucleotides are TGTGCCAGCAGTTTATCGTCAGACCGCAATCAGCCCCAGCATTTT. Translation gives CASSLSSDRNQPQHF. The chain couples TRBV27 to TRBJ1-5; D is unclear. Germline V gene sequence: CDR1 MNHEY, CDR2 SMNVEV (reference sequence). This CDR3 has 15 amino acids. The V end lost 0 bases, the J end lost 2 bases, and 8 bases lay between the germline ends.

In its sample, this clonotype was seen many times. The chain joins TRBV14 to TRBJ2-1; either TRBD1 or TRBD2 may supply D (5 bases each). Trimming pared 4 bases from V and 4 bases from J, leaving 17 bases between. The germline V gene has CDR1 SGHDN and CDR2 FVKESK. This CDR3 is 16 amino acids long. Written as DNA, the CDR3 is TGTGCCAGCAGCCGGGGGAGTGGGATGGCTTACAATGAGCAGTTCTTC. Its translation is CASSRGSGMAYNEQFF. The complete variable domain, with remaining parts taken from reference TRBV14 and TRBJ2-1, reads EAGVTQFPSHSVIEKGQTVTLRCDPISGHDNLYWYRRVMGKEIKFLLHFVKESKQDESGMPNNRFLAERTGGTYSTLKVQPAELEDSGVYFCASSRGSGMAYNEQFFGPGTRLTVL.